This TCR beta chain came from a study of T cell responses to AZD1222 COVID-19 vaccine. There are 15 residues in the CDR3. J lost 6 bases, V lost 4 bases, and 11 bases had no gene match. Germline-derived CDR1 and CDR2 are SGHRS and YFSETQ. Assay used: immunoSEQ multiplex PCR; TCRdb lists only in-frame clones, some missing. The repertoire holds 110,000 or so clones, with approximately 88% as singletons. On this clone itself: The antigen remains undetermined.

Broader study findings: Repertoire sampling happened only post peak T cell response. Only a handful of AZD1222 recipients were seropositive at baseline. White British donors predominated, females outnumbered males, and clonal diversity was possibly underestimated.

Second-dose intervals of approximately 4 or approximately 12 weeks were pooled. This sequence originates from an adult who received the AZD1222 COVID-19 vaccine. The sequences come from peripheral blood, collected 28 days after the second AZD1222 dose. This chain connects TRBV5-1 to TRBJ2-7; 9 nucleotides agree with TRBD1. CDR3 residues: CASSDGQGSRGEQYF. CDR3 coding DNA: TGCGCCAGCAGCGATGGACAGGGGAGTCGGGGCGAGCAGTACTTC.